This is a list of T cell receptor beta chains from one sample in a study of cytotoxic CD8 clonotypes in ibrutinib-treated CLL. Measured with immunoSEQ multiplex PCR; TCRdb has only the in-frame clones, and not every one. Of roughly 200,000 clones detected, roughly three quarters appear once; the ten largest clones hold more than 9.5%. Sample: PBMCs, taken after 12 months of ibrutinib treatment. The receptors here all came from a human donor with chronic lymphocytic leukemia. Both conserved end residues are part of each CDR3. A D gene is named only where the DNA matches it firmly. Size values are once, few and many counts, or a class for expanded clones, and some rows have none.

J gene,V gene,clone size,D gene,CDR3 protein,CDR3 DNA
TRBJ2-2,TRBV7-9,.,.,CASAKWGPRGELFF,TGTGCCAGCGCCAAATGGGGGCCAAGAGGGGAGCTGTTTTTT
TRBJ2-1,TRBV6-5,.,.,CASSYSTGVSNEQFF,TGTGCCAGCAGTTACTCGACAGGCGTCTCCAATGAGCAGTTCTTC
TRBJ1-5,TRBV5-1,.,TRBD1,CASSPGQGAGNQPQHF,TGCGCCAGCAGCCCGGGACAGGGGGCTGGCAATCAGCCCCAGCATTTT
TRBJ2-1,TRBV28,.,.,CASSLRGGASYNEQFF,TGTGCCAGCAGCCTCCGTGGGGGGGCGTCCTACAATGAGCAGTTCTTC
TRBJ1-6,TRBV19,.,.,CASTDGAYSPLHF,TGTGCCAGTACGGACGGGGCCTATTCACCCCTCCACTTT
TRBJ1-1,TRBV6-5,.,.,CASRPNPQYSEAFF,TGTGCCAGCAGACCCAATCCCCAGTACTCTGAAGCTTTCTTT
TRBJ2-3,TRBV6-6,.,.,CASSASIVTDTQYF,TGTGCCAGCAGTGCCTCGATAGTTACAGATACGCAGTATTTT
TRBJ2-3,TRBV2,.,TRBD2,CASSAGLAETDTQYF,TGTGCCAGCAGTGCAGGGCTAGCGGAGACAGATACGCAGTATTTT
TRBJ1-4,TRBV5-4,.,.,CASSYRQSTNEKLFF,TGTGCCAGCAGCTATCGACAGTCAACTAATGAAAAACTGTTTTTT
TRBJ1-2,TRBV9,.,.,CASSASGAYGYTF,TGTGCCAGCAGTGCTTCCGGGGCCTATGGCTACACCTTC
TRBJ2-7,TRBV28,few,.,CASSLFGGANYEQYF,TGTGCCAGCAGTTTATTCGGCGGGGCAAACTACGAGCAGTACTTC
TRBJ1-3,TRBV23-1,.,.,CASSQVPPAAGNTIYF,TGCGCCAGCAGTCAAGTCCCACCGGCGGCTGGAAACACCATATATTTT
TRBJ1-1,TRBV28,.,.,CASSLGFAQGTAFF,TGTGCCAGCAGTTTAGGATTTGCACAGGGAACAGCTTTCTTT
TRBJ2-3,TRBV5-4,.,TRBD2,CASSSQPGLSTDTQYF,TGTGCCAGCAGCTCTCAGCCGGGACTATCCACAGATACGCAGTATTTT
TRBJ2-3,TRBV12-2,.,.,CASRLGLADTQYF,TGTGCAAGTCGCTTAGGTCTGGCGGATACGCAGTATTTT
TRBJ2-5,TRBV6-5,.,.,CASRVSWAETQYF,TGTGCCAGCAGGGTCAGCTGGGCGGAGACCCAGTACTTC
TRBJ1-2,TRBV5-1,.,.,CASSYSAPNYGYTF,TGCGCCAGCAGCTACTCAGCGCCTAACTATGGCTACACCTTC
TRBJ2-2,TRBV7-9,.,.,CASSLISVRTGELFF,TGTGCCAGCAGCTTGATTTCGGTCCGCACCGGGGAGCTGTTTTTT
TRBJ2-3,TRBV4-2,.,.,CASSQDPAHPTDTQYF,TGTGCCAGCAGCCAAGATCCAGCCCACCCCACAGATACGCAGTATTTT
TRBJ1-2,TRBV6-5,.,.,CASSQASTNYGYTF,TGTGCCAGCAGCCAGGCGAGCACAAACTATGGCTACACCTTC
TRBJ2-3,TRBV4-1,.,TRBD1,CASSPQSTGVSTDTQYF,TGCGCCAGCAGCCCACAATCGACAGGGGTAAGCACAGATACGCAGTATTTT
TRBJ2-7,TRBV2,.,.,CASSEMNSLYEQYF,TGTGCCAGCAGTGAGATGAACAGCTTATACGAGCAGTACTTC
TRBJ2-4,TRBV2,.,.,CASTGTKVDIQYF,TGTGCCAGCACCGGGACAAAGGTCGACATTCAGTACTTC
TRBJ2-2,TRBV19,.,.,CATQDGGSTGELFF,TGTGCCACTCAAGACGGGGGAAGCACCGGGGAGCTGTTTTTT
TRBJ2-3,TRBV7-3,.,.,CASGQSTDTQYF,TGTGCCAGCGGGCAGAGCACAGATACGCAGTATTTT
TRBJ1-3,TRBV19,.,.,CASTSGGFSGNTIYF,TGTGCCAGTACCTCAGGAGGGTTCTCTGGAAACACCATATATTTT
TRBJ2-7,TRBV13,.,.,CASRQWGGHEQYF,TGTGCCAGTCGACAGTGGGGGGGGCACGAGCAGTACTTC
TRBJ2-7,TRBV19,.,.,CASSTRDAYEQYF,TGTGCCAGTAGTACCCGGGACGCTTACGAGCAGTACTTC
TRBJ2-3,TRBV7-8,.,TRBD2,CASSSGTSGRVDTQYF,TGTGCCAGCAGCTCAGGGACTAGCGGGAGAGTAGATACGCAGTATTTT
TRBJ1-5,TRBV19,.,TRBD1,CASSGTTGGDQPQHF,TGTGCCAGTAGTGGAACGACAGGGGGCGATCAGCCCCAGCATTTT
TRBJ2-3,TRBV7-9,.,.,CASSLVMGFGTQYF,TGTGCCAGCAGCTTAGTTATGGGATTCGGTACGCAGTATTTT
TRBJ1-4,TRBV25-1,.,TRBD1,CASSGRSGTGVEKLFF,TGTGCCAGCAGTGGACGATCCGGGACAGGGGTGGAAAAACTGTTTTTT
TRBJ2-7,TRBV6-5,.,TRBD2,CASSYSRSGGYEQYF,TGTGCCAGCAGTTACTCGAGGAGCGGGGGCTACGAGCAGTACTTC
TRBJ2-3,TRBV4-1,few,.,CASSQVGVGTDTQYF,TGCGCCAGCAGCCAAGTGGGGGTTGGGACAGATACGCAGTATTTT
TRBJ1-1,TRBV7-9,.,.,CASSLVPNVDTEAFF,TGTGCCAGCAGCTTAGTCCCTAACGTGGACACTGAAGCTTTCTTT
TRBJ2-2,TRBV19,.,TRBD2,CASSLQTSGRAAGELFF,TGTGCCAGTAGTCTCCAAACTAGCGGGAGGGCCGCCGGGGAGCTGTTTTTT
TRBJ1-2,TRBV15,.,.,CATSRGEGSYGYTF,TGTGCCACCAGCAGAGGAGAAGGGTCCTATGGCTACACCTTC
TRBJ2-5,TRBV5-1,.,.,CASSGGWIYQETQYF,TGCGCCAGCAGCGGGGGGTGGATTTACCAAGAGACCCAGTACTTC
TRBJ1-5,TRBV6-1,few,.,CASSANLNQPQHF,TGTGCCAGCAGTGCAAACCTAAATCAGCCCCAGCATTTT
TRBJ2-2,TRBV28,.,.,CASSLLIRWAGPNTGELFF,TGTGCCAGCAGTTTATTAATAAGGTGGGCAGGTCCGAACACCGGGGAGCTGTTTTTT
TRBJ2-7,TRBV6-1,.,TRBD1,CASSRDRGTQYF,TGTGCCAGCAGCCGGGACAGGGGCACGCAGTACTTC
TRBJ2-3,TRBV27,.,TRBD2,CASSVLAGGPTDTQYF,TGTGCCAGCAGTGTTCTAGCGGGGGGGCCCACAGATACGCAGTATTTT
TRBJ2-3,TRBV5-4,.,.,CASSFGGVTDTQYF,TGTGCCAGCAGCTTTGGCGGGGTCACAGATACGCAGTATTTT
TRBJ1-1,TRBV20-1,.,TRBD1,CSATGGRKAFF,TGCAGTGCGACAGGGGGGCGGAAAGCTTTCTTT
TRBJ2-7,TRBV10-3,few,.,CAISEAPTYEQYF,TGTGCCATCAGTGAGGCACCAACCTACGAGCAGTACTTC
TRBJ2-7,TRBV5-6,.,.,CASSFLGFQSEQYF,TGTGCCAGCAGCTTCTTGGGGTTTCAGTCCGAGCAGTACTTC
TRBJ2-3,TRBV4-1,.,TRBD2,CASSQTLGLADSTDTQYF,TGCGCCAGCAGCCAGACTCTTGGACTAGCGGATAGCACAGATACGCAGTATTTT
TRBJ2-3,TRBV5-1,once,TRBD1,CASSRTGDTQYF,TGCGCCAGCAGCCGGACAGGTGATACGCAGTATTTT
TRBJ2-1,TRBV19,few,TRBD2,CASKGTSGSTMSNEQFF,TGTGCCAGTAAGGGGACTAGCGGGAGCACTATGTCCAATGAGCAGTTCTTC
TRBJ2-1,TRBV11-2,.,.,CASSSEGGAIYNEQFF,TGTGCCAGCAGTTCAGAGGGGGGGGCGATATACAATGAGCAGTTCTTC
TRBJ2-1,TRBV6-1,.,.,CASSEWASEEQFF,TGTGCCAGCAGTGAATGGGCTTCTGAAGAGCAGTTCTTC
TRBJ1-3,TRBV5-4,.,.,CASSFYRDSGNTIYF,TGTGCCAGCAGCTTCTATAGGGACTCTGGAAACACCATATATTTT
TRBJ1-2,TRBV6-5,.,.,CASSYSSGNYGYTF,TGTGCCAGCAGTTACTCGTCCGGGAACTATGGCTACACCTTC